Sequencing of this TCR beta chain was carried out in a study of low-dose radiotherapy and immunotherapy resistance in tumors. Study overall: Members of Cohort 1 were treated with 0.5 Gy per fraction every 2 weeks. The prescribed total PTV dose was 6.5 Gy. Treatment consisted of nivolumab 240 mg every two weeks and ipilimumab 1 mg/kg every six weeks, given intravenously to patients. The authors gave intravenous cyclophosphamide 200 mg/m2 every two weeks, one day before radiation and immunotherapy. Patients took aspirin 300 mg by mouth once daily. This continued for four cycles, starting on cycle 1 day 1.

Priming of first-strand cDNA relied on TRAV- and TRBV-specific primers (covering alpha and beta chains). TCR amplification used about 18 PCR cycles, a constant-region primer and a V-primer adapter. TCRdb reanalysed the reads using MiXCR and keeps one entry per CDR3 protein. Of fewer than 90,000 distinct CDR3 sequences listed, about a third are singletons. Time point reported: before trial treatment. About this clonotype itself: A far larger clone is a single base away, which makes a read error likely.

This CDR3 region has 15 residues. With 3 bases removed from V and 8 bases from J, the gap between germline ends came to 16 bases. CDR1 is SEHNR, CDR2 FQNEAQ, per germline (reference sequence). This chain uses TRBV7-9 with TRBJ1-4; D possibly corresponds to TRBD1 (6 bases). The receptor's source is a female donor with ovarian cancer. The sample consisted of PBMCs, taken before treatment. CDR3 residues: CASSLVVGAGEKLFF. The DNA of the CDR3 is TGTGCCAGCAGCTTGGTTGTGGGGGCGGGAGAAAAACTGTTTTTT.